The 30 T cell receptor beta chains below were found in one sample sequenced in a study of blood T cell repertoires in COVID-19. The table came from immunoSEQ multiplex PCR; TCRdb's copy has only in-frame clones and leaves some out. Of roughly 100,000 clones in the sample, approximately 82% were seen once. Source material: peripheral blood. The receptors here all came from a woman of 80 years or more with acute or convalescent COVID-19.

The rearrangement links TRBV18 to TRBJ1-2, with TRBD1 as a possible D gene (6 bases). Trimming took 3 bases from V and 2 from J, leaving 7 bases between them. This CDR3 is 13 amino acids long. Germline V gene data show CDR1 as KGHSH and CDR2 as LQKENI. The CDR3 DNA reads TGTGCCAGCTCACCTGACAGGAACTATGGCTACACCTTC. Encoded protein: CASSPDRNYGYTF.

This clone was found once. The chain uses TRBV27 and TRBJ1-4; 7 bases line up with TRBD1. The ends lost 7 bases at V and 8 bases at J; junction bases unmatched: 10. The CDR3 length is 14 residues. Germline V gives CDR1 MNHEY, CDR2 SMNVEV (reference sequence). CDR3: CASTRTGLTEKLFF. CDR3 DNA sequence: TGTGCCAGCACTCGGACAGGACTTACAGAAAAACTGTTTTTT.

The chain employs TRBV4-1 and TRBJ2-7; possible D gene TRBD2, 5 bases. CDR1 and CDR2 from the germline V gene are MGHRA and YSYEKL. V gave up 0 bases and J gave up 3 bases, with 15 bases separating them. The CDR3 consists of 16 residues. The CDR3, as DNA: TGCGCCAGCAGCCAAGATAGCGTTGTAGCCCTCTACGAGCAGTACTTC. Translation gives CASSQDSVVALYEQYF.

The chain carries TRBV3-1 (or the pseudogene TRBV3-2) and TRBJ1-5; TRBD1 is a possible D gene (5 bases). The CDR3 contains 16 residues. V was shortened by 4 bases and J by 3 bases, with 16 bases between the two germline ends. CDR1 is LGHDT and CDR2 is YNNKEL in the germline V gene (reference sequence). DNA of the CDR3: TGTGCCAGCAGCCGGGGGGAAAGGGGAGCCAATCAGCCCCAGCATTTT. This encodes CASSRGERGANQPQHF.

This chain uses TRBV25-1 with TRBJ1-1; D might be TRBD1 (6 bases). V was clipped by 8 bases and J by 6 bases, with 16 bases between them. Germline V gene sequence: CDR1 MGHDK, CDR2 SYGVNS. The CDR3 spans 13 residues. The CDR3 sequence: CASGTGFWAEAFF. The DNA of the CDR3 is TGTGCCAGCGGAACAGGGTTTTGGGCTGAAGCTTTCTTT.

The CDR3 is CASSLRGGTNTEAFF. The CDR3 nucleotides read TGTGCCAGCAGCTTGAGAGGGGGCACTAACACTGAAGCTTTCTTT. The gene calls are TRBV5-4 and TRBJ1-1; 7 bases align to TRBD1. The junction had 5 bases not matched to a gene; V was cut back by 1 base and J by 2 bases. CDR1 SGHNT and CDR2 YYREEE come from the germline V gene (reference sequence). The CDR3 is 15 residues long.

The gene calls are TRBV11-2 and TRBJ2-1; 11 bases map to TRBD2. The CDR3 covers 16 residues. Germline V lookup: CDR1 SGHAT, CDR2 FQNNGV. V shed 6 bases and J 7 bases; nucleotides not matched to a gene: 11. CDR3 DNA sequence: TGTGCCAGCAGTCCTTCTCTAGCGGGAGGAAGGAATGAGCAGTTCTTC. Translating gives CASSPSLAGGRNEQFF.

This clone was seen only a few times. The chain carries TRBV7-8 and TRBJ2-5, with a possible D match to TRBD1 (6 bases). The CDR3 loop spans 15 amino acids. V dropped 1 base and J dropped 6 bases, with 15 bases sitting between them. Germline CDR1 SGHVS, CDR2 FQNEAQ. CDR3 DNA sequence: TGTGCCAGCAGCTTAGATCGGCAGGGGTCAAAGACCCAGTACTTC. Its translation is CASSLDRQGSKTQYF.

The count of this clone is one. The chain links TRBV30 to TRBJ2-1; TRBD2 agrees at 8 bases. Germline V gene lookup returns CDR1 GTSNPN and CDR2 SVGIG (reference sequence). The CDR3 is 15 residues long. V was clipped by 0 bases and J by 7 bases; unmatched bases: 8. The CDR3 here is CAWSVLAGGRNEQFF. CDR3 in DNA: TGTGCCTGGAGTGTACTTGCGGGAGGAAGGAATGAGCAGTTCTTC.

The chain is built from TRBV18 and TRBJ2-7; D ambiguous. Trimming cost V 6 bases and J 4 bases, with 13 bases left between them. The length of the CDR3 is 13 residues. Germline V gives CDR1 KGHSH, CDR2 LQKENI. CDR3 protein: CASSQASRYEQYV. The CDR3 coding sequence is TGTGCCAGCTCTCAAGCTTCTAGATACGAGCAGTACGTC.

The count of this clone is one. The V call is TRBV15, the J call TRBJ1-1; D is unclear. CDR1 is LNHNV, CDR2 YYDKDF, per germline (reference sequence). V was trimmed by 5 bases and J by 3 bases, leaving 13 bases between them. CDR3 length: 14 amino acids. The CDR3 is CATSGFMGHTEAFF. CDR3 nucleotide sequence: TGTGCCACCAGCGGCTTTATGGGCCACACTGAAGCTTTCTTT.

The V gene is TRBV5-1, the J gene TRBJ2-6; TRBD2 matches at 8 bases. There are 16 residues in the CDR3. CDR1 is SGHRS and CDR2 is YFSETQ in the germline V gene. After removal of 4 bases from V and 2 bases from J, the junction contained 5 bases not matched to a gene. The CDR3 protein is CASSPGGPTGANVLTF. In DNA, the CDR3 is TGCGCCAGCAGCCCGGGAGGGCCTACTGGGGCCAACGTCCTGACTTTC.

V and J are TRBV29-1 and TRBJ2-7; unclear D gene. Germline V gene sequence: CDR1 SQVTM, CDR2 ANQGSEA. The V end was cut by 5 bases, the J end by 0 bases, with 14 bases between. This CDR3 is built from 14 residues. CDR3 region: CSVKESTSSYEQYF. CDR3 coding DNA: TGCAGCGTTAAGGAGAGTACGAGCTCCTACGAGCAGTACTTC.

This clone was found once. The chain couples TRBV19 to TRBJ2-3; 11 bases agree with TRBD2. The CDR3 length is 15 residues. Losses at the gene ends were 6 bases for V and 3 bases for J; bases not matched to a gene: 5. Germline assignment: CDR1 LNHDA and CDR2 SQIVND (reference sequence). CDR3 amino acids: CASRTSGTGTDTQYF. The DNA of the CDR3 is TGTGCCAGTAGGACTAGCGGGACGGGGACAGATACGCAGTATTTT.

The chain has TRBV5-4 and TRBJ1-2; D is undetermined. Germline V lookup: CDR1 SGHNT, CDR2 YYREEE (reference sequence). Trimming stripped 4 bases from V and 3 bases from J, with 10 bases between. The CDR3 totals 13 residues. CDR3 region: CASSRDSDYGYTF. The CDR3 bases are TGTGCCAGCAGCCGCGATAGCGACTATGGCTACACCTTC.

CDR3 loop: CASSYGQINEQFF. CDR3 in DNA: TGTGCCAGCAGTTACGGACAGATAAATGAGCAGTTCTTC. V usage is TRBV6-5 and J usage is TRBJ2-1; D perhaps matches TRBD1 (6 bases). Germline-derived CDR1 and CDR2 are MNHEY and SVGAGI. The CDR3 runs 13 residues. Trimming took off 2 bases at V and 7 bases at J, with 9 bases between the two ends.

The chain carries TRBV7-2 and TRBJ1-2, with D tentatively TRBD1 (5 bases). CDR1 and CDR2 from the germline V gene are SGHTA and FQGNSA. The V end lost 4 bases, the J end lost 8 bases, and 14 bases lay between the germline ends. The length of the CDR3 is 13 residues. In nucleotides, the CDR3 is TGTGCCAGCAGCTCTACAGGCATCTGGGGCTACACCTTC. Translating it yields CASSSTGIWGYTF.

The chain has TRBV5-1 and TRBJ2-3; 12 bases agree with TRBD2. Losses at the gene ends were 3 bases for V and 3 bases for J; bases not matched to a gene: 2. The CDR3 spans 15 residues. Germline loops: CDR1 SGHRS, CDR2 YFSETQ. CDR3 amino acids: CASSSTSGRTDTQYF. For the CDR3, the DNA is TGCGCCAGCAGCTCGACTAGCGGGAGAACAGATACGCAGTATTTT.

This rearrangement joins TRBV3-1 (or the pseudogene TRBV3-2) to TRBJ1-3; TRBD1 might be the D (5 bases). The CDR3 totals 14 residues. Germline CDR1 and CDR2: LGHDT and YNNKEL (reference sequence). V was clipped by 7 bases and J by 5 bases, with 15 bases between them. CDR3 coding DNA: TGTGCCAGCACCCCTCGGGGGGAACGAAACACCATATATTTT. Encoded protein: CASTPRGERNTIYF.

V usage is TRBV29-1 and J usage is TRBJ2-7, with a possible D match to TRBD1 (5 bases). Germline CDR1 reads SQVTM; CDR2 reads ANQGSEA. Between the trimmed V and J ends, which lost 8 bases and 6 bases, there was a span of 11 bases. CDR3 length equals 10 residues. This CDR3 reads CSRLRVEQYV. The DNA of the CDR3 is TGCAGCCGTCTCAGGGTCGAGCAGTACGTC.

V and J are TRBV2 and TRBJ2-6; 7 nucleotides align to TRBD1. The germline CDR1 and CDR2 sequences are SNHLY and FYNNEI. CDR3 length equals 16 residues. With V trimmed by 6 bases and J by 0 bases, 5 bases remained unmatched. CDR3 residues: CASRWDSASGANVLTF. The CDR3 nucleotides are TGTGCCAGCAGGTGGGACAGCGCCTCTGGGGCCAACGTCCTGACTTTC.

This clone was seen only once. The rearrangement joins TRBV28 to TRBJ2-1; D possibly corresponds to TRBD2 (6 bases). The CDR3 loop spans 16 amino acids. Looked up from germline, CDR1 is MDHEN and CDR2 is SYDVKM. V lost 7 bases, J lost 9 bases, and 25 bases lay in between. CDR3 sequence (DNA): TGTGCCAGCAATATTATGGGCGGAGGTGCGGGAATTGAGCAGTTCTTC. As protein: CASNIMGGGAGIEQFF.

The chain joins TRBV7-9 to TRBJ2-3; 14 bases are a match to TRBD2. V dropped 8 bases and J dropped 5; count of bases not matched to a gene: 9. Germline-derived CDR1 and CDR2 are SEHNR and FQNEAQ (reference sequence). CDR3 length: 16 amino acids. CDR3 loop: CASAPRGTSGRDTQYF. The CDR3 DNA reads TGTGCCAGCGCCCCGAGAGGGACTAGCGGGAGAGATACGCAGTATTTT.

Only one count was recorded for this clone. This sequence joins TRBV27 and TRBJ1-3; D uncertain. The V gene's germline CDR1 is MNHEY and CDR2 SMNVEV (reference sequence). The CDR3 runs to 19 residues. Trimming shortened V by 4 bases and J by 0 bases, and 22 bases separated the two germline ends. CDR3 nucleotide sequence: TGTGCCAGCAGTTATCCCAGCCAAGGAAGAAGGAGCTCTGGAAACACCATATATTTT. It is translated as CASSYPSQGRRSSGNTIYF.

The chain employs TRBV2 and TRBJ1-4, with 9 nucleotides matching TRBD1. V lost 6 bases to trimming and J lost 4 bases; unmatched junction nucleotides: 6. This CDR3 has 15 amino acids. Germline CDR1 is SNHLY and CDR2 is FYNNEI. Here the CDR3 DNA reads TGTGCCAGCAGGGGTGACAGGGGGGTTAATGAAAAACTGTTTTTT. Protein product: CASRGDRGVNEKLFF.

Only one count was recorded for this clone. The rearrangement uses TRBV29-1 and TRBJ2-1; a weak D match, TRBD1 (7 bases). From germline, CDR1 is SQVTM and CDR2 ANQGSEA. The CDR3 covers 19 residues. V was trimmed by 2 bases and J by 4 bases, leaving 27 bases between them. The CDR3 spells CSVETGAVLSGHTYNEQFF. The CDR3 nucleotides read TGCAGCGTTGAAACAGGGGCGGTTTTGAGCGGGCACACTTACAATGAGCAGTTCTTC.

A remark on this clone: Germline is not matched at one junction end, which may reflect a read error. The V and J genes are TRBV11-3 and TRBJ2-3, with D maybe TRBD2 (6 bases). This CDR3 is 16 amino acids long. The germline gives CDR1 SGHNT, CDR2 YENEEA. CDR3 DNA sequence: TGTGCCAGCAGTTTAGACGGCGGGGCTAGCACAGATACGCAGTATTTT. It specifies CASSLDGGASTDTQYF.

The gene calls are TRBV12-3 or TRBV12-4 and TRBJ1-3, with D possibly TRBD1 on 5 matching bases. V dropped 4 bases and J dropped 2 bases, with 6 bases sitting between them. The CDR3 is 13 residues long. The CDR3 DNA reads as TGTGCCAGCAGTTCGACAGCTGGAAACACCATATATTTT. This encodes CASSSTAGNTIYF.

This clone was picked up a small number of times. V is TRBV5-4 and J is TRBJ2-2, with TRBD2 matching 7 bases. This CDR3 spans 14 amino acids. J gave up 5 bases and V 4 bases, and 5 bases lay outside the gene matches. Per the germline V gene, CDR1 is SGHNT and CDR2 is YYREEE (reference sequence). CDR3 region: CASSLSGLTGELFF. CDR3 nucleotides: TGTGCCAGCAGCCTTAGCGGGTTGACCGGGGAGCTGTTTTTT.

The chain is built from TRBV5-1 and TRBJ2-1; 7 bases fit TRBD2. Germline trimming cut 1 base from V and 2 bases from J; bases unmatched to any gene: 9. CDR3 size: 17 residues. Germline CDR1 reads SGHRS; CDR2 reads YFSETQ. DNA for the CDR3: TGCGCCAGCAGCTTGCCCAGTTATACTAGCGCCTACAATGAGCAGTTCTTC. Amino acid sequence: CASSLPSYTSAYNEQFF.